This T cell receptor (beta chain) was observed in a study of blood T cell repertoires in COVID-19 (dated by TCRdb to the early 2020s). In the study overall: Samples from collaborators originated in the United States, Italy and Spain and spanned both the acute and convalescent phases of COVID-19. The material from the prospective study consisted of cDNA or gDNA derived from T cells, B-cell-depleted T cells, or PBMCs. Where available, HLA class I and class II types were obtained from metadata supplied by the sample provider rather than from assay-based typing. Samples were obtained from the ongoing ImmuneRACE study (first 160 participants) and from about 1,300 subjects provided by 6 global collaborators. Subjects who had been exposed to COVID-19, were actively infected with it, or had recovered from it provided the deeply sampled blood TCRbeta repertoires that made up the dataset. The repertoires were released in a freely available public database meant as a resource for research on the immune response to SARS-CoV-2. Sample metadata almost always included a de-identified subject ID, COVID-19 status, age in years and sex.

With termini counted, the CDR3 has 14 amino acids. From the germline V gene, CDR1 is SGHVT and CDR2 is SQSDAQ. TCRbeta CDR3 regions were amplified from genomic DNA using the immunoSEQ Assay, a bias-controlled multiplex PCR. For the original study's pipeline: The number of nucleated cells in each sample was estimated by amplification of reference gene primers within the assay. To quantify the absolute abundance of each unique TCRbeta CDR3 rearrangement, sequence reads were collapsed and filtered. For each sample, productive Simpson clonality was calculated by taking the square root of Simpson's diversity index across productive rearrangements. TCRdb took this table from immuneACCESS and kept in-frame rearrangements with V and J called. Such tables lack part of the clones; where checked against another copy, unresolved V genes explain under half of the gap, and the rest is unexplained. V and J calls and clone size follow that table, whereas D and trimming were derived from the DNA. The sample table contains hundreds of thousands of clones; only one count was recorded for 75% to 90% of them. 2% to 3% of the sample belongs to the ten largest clones.

Details on this clone: What this receptor recognizes is not known. Here the CDR3 omits its conserved ending phenylalanine or tryptophan, so a read error is the likely source. It is unclear where the CDR3 begins or ends on the DNA, so no DNA is shown, and the CDR3 is as TCRdb lists it.

General conclusions and limits of the study: The quantity of clinical and demographic metadata differed by source and by participant and was supplied without curation.

Participants in the prospective study were aged about 18 to 100 years, lived in 24 United States geographic areas, and enrolled through a virtual design. To assign participants to cohorts, the prospective study relied on clinical history that participants themselves reported in a screening survey and a study questionnaire. For ImmuneRACE Cohort 3, a participant was defined as recovered based on two consecutive negative NP/OP PCR tests, clearance by a healthcare professional, or resolution of symptoms. Mobile phlebotomists in the prospective study collected whole blood, serum and a nasopharyngeal or oropharyngeal swab from every participant. Over a roughly 2-month period, participants in the prospective study had the option of providing additional blood draws and questionnaires. Before DNA extraction, blood samples from the prospective study were shipped at room temperature or frozen.

This sequence was found in a woman aged 18-35 years who had recovered from COVID-19. The sequenced material came from PBMCs or T cells enriched from blood (not recorded which). This sequence uses TRBV7-4 and TRBJ1-3. The CDR3: CASSATVPGLREGS.